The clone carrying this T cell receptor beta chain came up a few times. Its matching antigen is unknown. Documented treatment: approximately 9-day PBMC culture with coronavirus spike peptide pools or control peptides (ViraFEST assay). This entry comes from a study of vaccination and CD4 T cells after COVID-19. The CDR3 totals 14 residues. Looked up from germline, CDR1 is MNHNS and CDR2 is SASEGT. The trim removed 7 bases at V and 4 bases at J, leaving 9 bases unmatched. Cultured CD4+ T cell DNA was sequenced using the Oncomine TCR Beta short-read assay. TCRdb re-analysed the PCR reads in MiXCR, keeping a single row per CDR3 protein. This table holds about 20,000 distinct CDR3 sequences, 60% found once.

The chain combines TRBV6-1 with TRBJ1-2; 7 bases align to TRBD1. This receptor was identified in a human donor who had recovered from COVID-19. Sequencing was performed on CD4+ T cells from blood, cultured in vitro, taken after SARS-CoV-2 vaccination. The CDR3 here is CASTGTVPGYGYTF. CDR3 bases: TGTGCCAGCACCGGGACAGTCCCAGGCTATGGCTACACCTTC.